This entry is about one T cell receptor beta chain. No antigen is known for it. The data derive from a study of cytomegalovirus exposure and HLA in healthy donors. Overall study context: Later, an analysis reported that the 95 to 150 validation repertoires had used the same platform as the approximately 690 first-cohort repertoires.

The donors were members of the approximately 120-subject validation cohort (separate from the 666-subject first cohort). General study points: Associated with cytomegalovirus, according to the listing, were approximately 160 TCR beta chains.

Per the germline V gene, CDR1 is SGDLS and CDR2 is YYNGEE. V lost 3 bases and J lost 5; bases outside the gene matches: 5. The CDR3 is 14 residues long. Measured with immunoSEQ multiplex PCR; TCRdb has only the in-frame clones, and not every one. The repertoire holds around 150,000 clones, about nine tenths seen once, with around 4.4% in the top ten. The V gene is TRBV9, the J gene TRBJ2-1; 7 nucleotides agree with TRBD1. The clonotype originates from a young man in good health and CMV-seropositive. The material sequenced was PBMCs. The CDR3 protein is CASSDRGSNNEQFF. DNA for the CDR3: TGTGCCAGCAGCGACAGGGGATCTAACAATGAGCAGTTCTTC.